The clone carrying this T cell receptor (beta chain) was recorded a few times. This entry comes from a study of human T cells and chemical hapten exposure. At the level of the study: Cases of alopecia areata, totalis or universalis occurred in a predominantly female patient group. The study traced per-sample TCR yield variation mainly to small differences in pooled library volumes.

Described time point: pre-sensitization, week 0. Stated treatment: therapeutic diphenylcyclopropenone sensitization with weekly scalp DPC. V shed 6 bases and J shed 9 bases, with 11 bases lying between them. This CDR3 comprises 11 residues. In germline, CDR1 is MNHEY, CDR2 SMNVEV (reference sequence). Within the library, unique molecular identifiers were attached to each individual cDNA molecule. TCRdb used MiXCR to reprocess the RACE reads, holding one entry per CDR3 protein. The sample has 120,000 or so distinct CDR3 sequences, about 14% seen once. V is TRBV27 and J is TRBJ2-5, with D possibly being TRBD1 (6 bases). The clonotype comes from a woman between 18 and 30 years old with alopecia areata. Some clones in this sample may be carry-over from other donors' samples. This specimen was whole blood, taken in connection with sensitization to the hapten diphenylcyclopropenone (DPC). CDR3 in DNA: TGTGCCAGCAGCCTAGGGGGATCCCAGTACTTC. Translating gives CASSLGGSQYF.